This T cell receptor beta chain stems from a study of regulatory T cells in long-lasting Graves disease. Germline-derived CDR1 and CDR2 are SEHNR and FQNEAQ (reference sequence). Trimming pared 5 bases from V and 4 bases from J, leaving 11 bases between. This CDR3 spans 13 amino acids. This clonotype came up a few times. Time point here: newly diagnosed GD, antithyroid drugs for less than 3 months. With RNA extracted from PBMCs as input, the TCR library was made. To make TCR beta libraries, researchers used iRepertoire HTBI primers and Arm-PCR of CDR3 regions. One entry per CDR3 protein, called by TCRdb with MiXCR from the multiplex PCR reads. The table lists roughly 420,000 distinct CDR3 sequences, about a sixth of them singletons. The data were also submitted as part of a second study, on T cells in Graves' hyperthyroidism and ophthalmopathy.

The TCR originated in a woman aged 18-30 years with Graves disease. This material consisted of peripheral blood mononuclear cells (PBMCs), taken at new diagnosis, from a patient treated with antithyroid drugs. The rearrangement uses TRBV7-9 and TRBJ1-1, with a possible D match to TRBD1 (5 bases). CDR3: CASSIPGGTEAFF. As DNA, the CDR3 is TGTGCCAGCAGCATTCCCGGGGGCACTGAAGCTTTCTTT.